This T cell receptor (beta chain) was identified during a study of chronic HIV infection and antiretroviral therapy. This clonotype was seen only a few times. From the 5' RACE reads, TCRdb called clonotypes with MiXCR, one entry per CDR3 protein. Of 45,000 to 60,000 distinct CDR3 sequences in the sample, 15% to 20% are singletons; the top ten hold approximately 3%. Input material: peripheral blood. The sequence came from an adult who had HIV and had not received antiretroviral therapy, or was an uninfected healthy control (not recorded which).

CDR3 sequence reads: CASSLEGTSGPRTGELFF. For the CDR3, the DNA is TGTGCCAGCAGCTTGGAAGGGACTAGCGGCCCGAGGACCGGGGAGCTGTTTTTT. The chain links TRBV5-8 to TRBJ2-2; TRBD2 matches at 11 bases. V lost 0 bases and J lost 5; bases outside the gene matches: 9. Germline values: CDR1 SGHTS, CDR2 YDEGEE. This CDR3 is built from 18 residues. The complete variable domain, with remaining parts taken from reference TRBV5-8 and TRBJ2-2, reads EAGVTQSPTHLIKTRGQQATLRCSPISGHTSVYWYQQALGLGLQFLLWYDEGEERNRGNFPPRFSGRQFPNYSSELNVNALELEDSALYLCASSLEGTSGPRTGELFFGEGSRLTVL.